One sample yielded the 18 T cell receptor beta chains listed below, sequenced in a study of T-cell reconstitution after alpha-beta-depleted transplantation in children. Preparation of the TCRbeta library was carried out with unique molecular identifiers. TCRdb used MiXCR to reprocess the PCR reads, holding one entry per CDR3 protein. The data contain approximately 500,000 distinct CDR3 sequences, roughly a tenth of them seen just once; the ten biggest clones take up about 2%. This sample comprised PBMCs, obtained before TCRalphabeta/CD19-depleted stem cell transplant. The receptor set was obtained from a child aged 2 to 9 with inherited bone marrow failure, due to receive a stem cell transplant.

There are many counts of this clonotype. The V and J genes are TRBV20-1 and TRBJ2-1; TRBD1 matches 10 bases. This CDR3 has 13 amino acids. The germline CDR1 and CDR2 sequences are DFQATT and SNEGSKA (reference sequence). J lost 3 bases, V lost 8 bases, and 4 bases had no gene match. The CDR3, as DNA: TGCAGTACGGGACAGGGGATCTACAATGAGCAGTTCTTC. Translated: CSTGQGIYNEQFF.

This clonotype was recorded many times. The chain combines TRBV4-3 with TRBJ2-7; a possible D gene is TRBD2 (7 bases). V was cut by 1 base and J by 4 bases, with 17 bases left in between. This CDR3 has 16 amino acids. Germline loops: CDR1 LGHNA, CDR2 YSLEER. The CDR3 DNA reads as TGCGCCAGCAGCCAAGTGTCGGGGGAGGGGGTTTACGAGCAGTACTTC. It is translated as CASSQVSGEGVYEQYF.

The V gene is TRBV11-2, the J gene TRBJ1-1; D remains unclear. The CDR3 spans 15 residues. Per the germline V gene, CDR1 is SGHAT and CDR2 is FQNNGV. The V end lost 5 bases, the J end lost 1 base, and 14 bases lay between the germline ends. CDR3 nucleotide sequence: TGTGCCAGCAGCGCCTCTAGGTGGGGGAACACTGAAGCTTTCTTT. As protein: CASSASRWGNTEAFF.

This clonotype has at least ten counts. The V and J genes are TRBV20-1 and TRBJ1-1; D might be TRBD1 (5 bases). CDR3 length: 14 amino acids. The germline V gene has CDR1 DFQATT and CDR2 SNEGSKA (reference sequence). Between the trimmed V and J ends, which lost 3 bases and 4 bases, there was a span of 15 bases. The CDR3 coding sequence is TGCAGTGCTAGCCGCCCGGGGGGTCTCACTGAAGCTTTCTTT. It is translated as CSASRPGGLTEAFF.

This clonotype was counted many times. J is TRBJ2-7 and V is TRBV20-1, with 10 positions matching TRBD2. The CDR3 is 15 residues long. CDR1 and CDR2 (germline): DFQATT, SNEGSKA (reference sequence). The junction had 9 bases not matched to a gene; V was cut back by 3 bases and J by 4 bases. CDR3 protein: CSASPPAGGPYEQYF. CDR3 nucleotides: TGCAGTGCTAGCCCCCCAGCGGGAGGGCCTTACGAGCAGTACTTC.

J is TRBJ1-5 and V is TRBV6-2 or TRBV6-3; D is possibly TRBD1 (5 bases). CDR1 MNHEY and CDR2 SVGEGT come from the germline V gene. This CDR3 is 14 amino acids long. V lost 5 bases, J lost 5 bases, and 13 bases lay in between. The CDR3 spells CASSLAGGYQPQHF. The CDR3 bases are TGTGCCAGCAGTCTCGCGGGGGGTTATCAGCCCCAGCATTTT.

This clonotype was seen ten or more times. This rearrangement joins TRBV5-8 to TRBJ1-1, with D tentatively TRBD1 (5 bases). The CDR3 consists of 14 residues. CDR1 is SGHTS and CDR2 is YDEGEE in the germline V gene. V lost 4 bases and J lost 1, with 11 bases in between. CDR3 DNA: TGTGCCAGCAGCCCCCACAGGAAGAACACTGAAGCTTTCTTT. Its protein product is CASSPHRKNTEAFF.

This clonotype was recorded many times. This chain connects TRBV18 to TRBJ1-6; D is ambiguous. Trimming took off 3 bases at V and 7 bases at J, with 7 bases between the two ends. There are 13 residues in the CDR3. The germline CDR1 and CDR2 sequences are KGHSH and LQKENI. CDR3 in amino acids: CASSPHHNSPLHF. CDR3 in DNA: TGTGCCAGCTCACCGCATCACAATTCACCCCTCCACTTT.

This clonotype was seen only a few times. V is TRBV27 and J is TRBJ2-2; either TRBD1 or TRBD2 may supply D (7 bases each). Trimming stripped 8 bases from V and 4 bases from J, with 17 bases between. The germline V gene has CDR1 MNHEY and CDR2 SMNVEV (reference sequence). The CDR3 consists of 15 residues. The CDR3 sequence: CASAMGRGLTGELFF. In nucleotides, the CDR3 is TGTGCCAGCGCAATGGGGAGGGGGCTCACCGGGGAGCTGTTTTTT.

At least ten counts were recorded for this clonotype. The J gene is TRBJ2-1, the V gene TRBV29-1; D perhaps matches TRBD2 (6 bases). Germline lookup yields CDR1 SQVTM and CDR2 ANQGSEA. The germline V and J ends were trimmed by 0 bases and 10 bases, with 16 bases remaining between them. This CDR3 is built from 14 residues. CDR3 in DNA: TGCAGCGTTGAAGATTTGGCGAAAAGCGGGGAGCAGTTCTTC. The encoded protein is CSVEDLAKSGEQFF.

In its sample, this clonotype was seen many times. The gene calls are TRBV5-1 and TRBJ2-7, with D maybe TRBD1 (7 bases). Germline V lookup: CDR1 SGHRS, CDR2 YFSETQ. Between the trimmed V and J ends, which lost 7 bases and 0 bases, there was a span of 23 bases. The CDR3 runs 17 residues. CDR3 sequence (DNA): TGCGCCAGCGGAGATGGCCCCGCGGGACAGAGCTCCTACGAGCAGTACTTC. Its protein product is CASGDGPAGQSSYEQYF.

The CDR3 reads CASSQTFDRDLPSGPYNEQFF. In DNA, the CDR3 is TGCGCCAGCAGCCAAACTTTTGACAGGGATCTACCTAGCGGGCCCTACAATGAGCAGTTCTTC. The chain couples TRBV5-1 to TRBJ2-1; D may be TRBD2 (8 bases). The CDR3 spans 21 residues. With 4 bases removed from V and 2 bases from J, the gap between germline ends came to 31 bases. Per germline, CDR1 SGHRS and CDR2 YFSETQ.

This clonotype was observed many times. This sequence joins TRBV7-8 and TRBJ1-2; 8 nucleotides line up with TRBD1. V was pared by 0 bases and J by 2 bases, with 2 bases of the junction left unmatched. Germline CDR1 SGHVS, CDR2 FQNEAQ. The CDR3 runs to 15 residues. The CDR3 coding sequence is TGTGCCAGCAGCTTAGCTGGACAGGGCAACTATGGCTACACCTTC. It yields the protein CASSLAGQGNYGYTF. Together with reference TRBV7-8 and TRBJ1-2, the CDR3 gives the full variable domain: GAGVSQSPRYKVAKRGQDVALRCDPISGHVSLFWYQQALGQGPEFLTYFQNEAQLDKSGLPSDRFFAERPEGSVSTLKIQRTQQEDSAVYLCASSLAGQGNYGYTFGSGTRLTVV.

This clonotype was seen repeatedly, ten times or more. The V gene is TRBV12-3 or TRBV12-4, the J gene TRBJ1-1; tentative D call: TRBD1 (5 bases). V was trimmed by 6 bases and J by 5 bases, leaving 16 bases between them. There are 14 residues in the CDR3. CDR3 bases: TGTGCCAGCAGCCCTAAGATAGAGGGGACTGAAGCTTTCTTT. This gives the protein CASSPKIEGTEAFF.

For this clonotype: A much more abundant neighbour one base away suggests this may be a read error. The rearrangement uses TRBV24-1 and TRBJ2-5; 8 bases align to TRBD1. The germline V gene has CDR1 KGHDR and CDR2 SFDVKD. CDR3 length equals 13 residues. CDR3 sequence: CAASDPGQGIYWF. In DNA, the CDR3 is TGTGCCGCCAGTGACCCTGGACAGGGAATCTACTGGTTC.

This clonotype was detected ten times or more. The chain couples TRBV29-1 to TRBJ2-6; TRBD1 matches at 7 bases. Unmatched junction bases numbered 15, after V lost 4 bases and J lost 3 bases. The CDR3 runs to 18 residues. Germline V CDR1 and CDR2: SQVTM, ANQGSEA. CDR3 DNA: TGCAGCGTTGGTTTCAGGGACAGAAATTTTTATGGGGCCAACGTCCTGACTTTC. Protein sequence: CSVGFRDRNFYGANVLTF. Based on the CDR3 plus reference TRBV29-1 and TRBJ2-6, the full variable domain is SAVISQKPSRDICQRGTSLTIQCQVDSQVTMMFWYRQQPGQSLTLIATANQGSEATYESGFVIDKFPISRPNLTFSTLTVSNMSPEDSSIYLCSVGFRDRNFYGANVLTFGAGSRLTVL.

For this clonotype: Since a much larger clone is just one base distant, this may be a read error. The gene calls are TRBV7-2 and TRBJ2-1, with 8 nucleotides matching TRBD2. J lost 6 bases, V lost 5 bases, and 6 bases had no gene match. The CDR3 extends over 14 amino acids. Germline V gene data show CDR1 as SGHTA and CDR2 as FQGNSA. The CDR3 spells CASSRGRYCNEQFF. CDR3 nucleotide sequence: TGTGCCAGCAGCCGCGGGAGGTACTGCAATGAGCAGTTCTTC.

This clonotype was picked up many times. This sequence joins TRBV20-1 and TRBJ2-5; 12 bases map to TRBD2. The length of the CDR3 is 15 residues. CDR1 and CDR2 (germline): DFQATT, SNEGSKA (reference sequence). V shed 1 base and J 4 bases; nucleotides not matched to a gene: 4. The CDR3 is CSARVWGLAGETQYF. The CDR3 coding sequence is TGCAGTGCTAGAGTATGGGGACTAGCGGGAGAGACCCAGTACTTC.